What follows are 20 T cell receptor beta chains derived from one specimen sequenced in a study of blood T cell repertoires in COVID-19. TCRdb's copy holds only in-frame clones and misses some; the assay was immunoSEQ multiplex PCR. This table holds about 200,000 clones, roughly 86% found once. The sequenced sample consisted of peripheral blood. The receptors originated from a woman in her forties with acute or convalescent COVID-19.

The chain employs TRBV5-1 and TRBJ1-1; no clear D gene. Trimming removed 5 bases at V and 8 bases at J, with 10 bases between. Germline loops: CDR1 SGHRS, CDR2 YFSETQ. The CDR3 has 11 amino acids. The CDR3 bases are TGCGCCAGCAGGCTAGGAGTCGAAGCTTTCTTT. This gives the protein CASRLGVEAFF.

The chain recombines TRBV25-1 with TRBJ1-5; D may be TRBD1 (5 bases). This CDR3 is 14 amino acids long. Germline V gives CDR1 MGHDK, CDR2 SYGVNS. Trimming removed 1 base from V and 5 bases from J, with 9 bases in between. Here the CDR3 reads CASSEWEQDQPQHF. In DNA form, the CDR3 reads TGTGCCAGCAGTGAATGGGAACAGGATCAGCCCCAGCATTTT.

This chain links TRBV9 with TRBJ2-7; 11 positions agree with TRBD2. The germline V gene has CDR1 SGDLS and CDR2 YYNGEE. The CDR3 sequence is 14 residues long. The V segment lost 3 bases and the J segment 5 bases; nucleotides outside the gene matches: 4. CDR3 amino acids: CASSGSGGDDEQYF. The CDR3 DNA reads TGTGCCAGCAGCGGTAGCGGGGGGGACGACGAGCAGTACTTC.

The chain carries TRBV30 and TRBJ2-7; 7 bases line up with TRBD1. Per germline, CDR1 GTSNPN and CDR2 SVGIG (reference sequence). The length of the CDR3 is 14 residues. V lost 5 bases, J lost 2 bases, and 9 bases stayed unmatched. Here the CDR3 reads CAWERAGTAYEQYF. CDR3 DNA sequence: TGTGCCTGGGAGCGCGCCGGGACAGCCTACGAGCAGTACTTC.

The CDR3 protein is CASRRDRSNYGYTF. CDR3 DNA sequence: TGTGCCAGTAGAAGGGACAGGTCTAACTATGGCTACACCTTC. The chain recombines TRBV19 with TRBJ1-2; the match to TRBD1 covers 8 bases. V trimming: 6 bases; J trimming: 0 bases; junction bases outside the gene matches: 3. Germline CDR1 is LNHDA and CDR2 is SQIVND (reference sequence). This CDR3 is built from 14 residues.

The chain has TRBV7-2 and TRBJ2-5, with 11 bases identical to TRBD2. CDR1 and CDR2 from the germline V gene are SGHTA and FQGNSA. V was pared by 5 bases and J by 6 bases, with 14 bases of the junction left unmatched. CDR3 length equals 17 residues. CDR3 nucleotides: TGTGCCAGCAGCCCGAGGGGAGTAGCGGGAGGGCCGAAGACCCAGTACTTC. Translating it yields CASSPRGVAGGPKTQYF.

This chain links TRBV20-1 with TRBJ1-3; unclear D gene. The germline V and J ends were trimmed by 6 bases and 1 base, with 4 bases remaining between them. Germline V lookup: CDR1 DFQATT, CDR2 SNEGSKA (reference sequence). This CDR3 comprises 11 residues. The CDR3 sequence: CSALSGNTIYF. The DNA of the CDR3 is TGCAGTGCCCTATCTGGAAACACCATATATTTT.

Note on this clone: Other DNA variants within this sample encode the same CDR3. The chain is built from TRBV15 and TRBJ2-7, with D possibly TRBD1 on 5 matching bases. From germline, CDR1 is LNHNV and CDR2 YYDKDF (reference sequence). CDR3 length: 13 amino acids. V lost 1 base and J 4 bases, leaving 8 bases between the germline ends. This CDR3 reads CATSRAQGYEQYF. For the CDR3, the DNA is TGTGCCACCAGCAGAGCCCAGGGTTACGAGCAGTACTTC.

The chain combines TRBV2 with TRBJ1-2, with 7 positions matching TRBD1. Germline CDR1 reads SNHLY; CDR2 reads FYNNEI. The CDR3 contains 15 residues. The trim removed 5 bases at V and 4 bases at J, leaving 10 bases unmatched. The CDR3 here is CASSFTGDGSYGYTF. CDR3 DNA: TGTGCCAGCAGTTTTACAGGGGATGGTAGCTATGGCTACACCTTC.

This sequence joins TRBV7-2 and TRBJ2-5; tentatively, D is TRBD2 (6 bases). Germline-derived CDR1 and CDR2 are SGHTA and FQGNSA. This CDR3 is 14 amino acids long. Trimming pared 0 bases from V and 2 bases from J, leaving 7 bases between. CDR3 amino acids: CASSLAGLQETQYF. DNA of the CDR3: TGTGCCAGCAGCTTAGCTGGACTACAAGAGACCCAGTACTTC.

This chain links TRBV5-6 with TRBJ1-1; D perhaps matches TRBD1 (6 bases). Trimming left V 1 base short and J 5 bases short, with 15 bases between. The germline CDR1 and CDR2 sequences are SGHDT and YYEEEE. This CDR3 spans 15 amino acids. CDR3 bases: TGTGCCAGCAGCTTGCTGCACAGGGTGGAAACTGAAGCTTTCTTT. Translation gives CASSLLHRVETEAFF.

The chain uses TRBV6-5 and TRBJ2-2, with D tentatively TRBD2 (5 bases). CDR1 and CDR2 (germline): MNHEY, SVGAGI. The CDR3 consists of 15 residues. Deletions cut 4 bases from V and 5 bases from J, with 14 bases between. The CDR3 reads CASSSSGRPTGELFF. CDR3 nucleotides: TGTGCCAGCAGTTCGAGCGGCAGACCGACCGGGGAGCTGTTTTTT.

This chain links TRBV4-3 with TRBJ2-2; TRBD2 might be the D (6 bases). V shed 0 bases and J shed 6 bases, with 11 bases lying between them. CDR1 and CDR2 from the germline V gene are LGHNA and YSLEER. The CDR3 has 15 amino acids. The CDR3 DNA follows: TGCGCCAGCAGCCAAGATTACCGACTAGCCGGGGAGCTGTTTTTT. Translation: CASSQDYRLAGELFF.

V usage is TRBV29-1 and J usage is TRBJ1-4, with D unclear. V was pared by 4 bases and J by 8 bases, with 11 bases between. The length of the CDR3 is 12 residues. The V gene's germline CDR1 is SQVTM and CDR2 ANQGSEA. CDR3 DNA sequence: TGCAGCGTTGGGAGGTCAAAAGAAAAACTGTTTTTT. The encoded protein is CSVGRSKEKLFF.

The chain is built from TRBV4-2 and TRBJ2-5, with D perhaps TRBD2 (5 bases). Germline CDR1 reads LGHNA; CDR2 reads YNFKEQ. Trimming left V 8 bases short and J 4 bases short, with 14 bases between. CDR3 size: 13 residues. This CDR3 reads CASSTRRVETQYF. The CDR3 nucleotides are TGTGCCAGCTCCACTAGGCGGGTAGAGACCCAGTACTTC.

The chain is built from TRBV18 and TRBJ2-2; D uncertain. This CDR3 has 14 residues. CDR1 is KGHSH, CDR2 LQKENI, per germline. The ends were cut back, 2 bases at V and 3 bases at J, with 7 bases in the middle. As DNA, the CDR3 is TGTGCCAGCTCACCAGGCAGCGACACCGGGGAGCTGTTTTTT. It translates to CASSPGSDTGELFF.

This chain links TRBV24-1 with TRBJ2-3; the match to TRBD1 covers 9 bases. After removal of 2 bases from V and 1 base from J, the junction contained 3 bases not matched to a gene. In germline, CDR1 is KGHDR, CDR2 SFDVKD. The CDR3 is made up of 16 amino acids. This CDR3 reads CATSDSGTGRTDTQYF. CDR3 in DNA: TGTGCCACCAGTGATTCAGGGACAGGGCGCACAGATACGCAGTATTTT.

The chain carries TRBV30 and TRBJ2-5, with 7 bases identical to TRBD1. The CDR3 runs to 14 residues. The V gene end was trimmed by 2 bases and the J gene end by 7 bases; junction bases not matched to a gene: 10. In germline, CDR1 is GTSNPN, CDR2 SVGIG (reference sequence). In nucleotides, the CDR3 is TGTGCCTGGAGTCCGTGGACAGGAGGTGTGACCCAGTACTTC. It translates to CAWSPWTGGVTQYF.

This chain connects TRBV4-1 to TRBJ2-3; 9 bases fit TRBD2. The CDR3 sequence is 17 residues long. The germline CDR1 and CDR2 sequences are MGHRA and YSYEKL. After removal of 0 bases from V and 2 bases from J, the junction contained 6 bases not matched to a gene. CDR3 coding DNA: TGCGCCAGCAGCCAAGATCAGGGCGGGGGGGACACAGATACGCAGTATTTT. Translated: CASSQDQGGGDTDTQYF.

This sequence joins TRBV6-5 and TRBJ2-7; 8 bases are shared with TRBD2. The V gene's germline CDR1 is MNHEY and CDR2 SVGAGI. J lost 0 bases, V lost 6 bases, and 7 bases had no gene match. This CDR3 contains 15 residues. The DNA of the CDR3 is TGTGCCAGCAGCTCGGGAGGGAGGGCCTCCTACGAGCAGTACTTC. Its protein is CASSSGGRASYEQYF.